What follows is one T cell receptor beta chain and its context. The read ends 3 residues early relative to the CDR3; the germline J gene fills the gap. Using immunoSEQ multiplex PCR, the repertoire was profiled, and TCRdb retains in-frame clones only, with some absent. The sample totals fewer than 25,000 clones. V lost 5 bases to trimming and J lost 7 bases, with 18 bases between them. This CDR3 spans 15 amino acids. The germline V gene has CDR1 MNHEY and CDR2 SVGEGT. The data derive from a study of T cells in women clearing cervical HPV infection. Whole-study context: HLA type could not be excluded as a confounder.

This receptor was identified in a woman aged 18-69 years with a cervical HPV16 infection that either progressed to CIN3+ or cleared (not recorded which). The specimen was blood buffy coat. The rearrangement uses TRBV6-2 or TRBV6-3 and TRBJ2-1, with TRBD2 as a possible D gene (5 bases). The CDR3: CASSPPRRAGNEQFF. Partial CDR3 DNA: TGTGCCAGCAGTCCCCCCAGACGGGCGGGTAATGAG.